The 22 T cell receptor beta chains reported below all come from one sample, sequenced in a study of control samples from healthy donors and cancer patients. Generated by immunoSEQ multiplex PCR, the TCRdb table keeps only in-frame clones and is missing some. The table records about 220,000 clones, roughly 94% of them present only once. The sequencing input was blood. Source of these receptors: a man in his forties or fifties in good health.

This sequence joins TRBV5-1 and TRBJ1-1; a weak D match, TRBD1 (6 bases). Looked up from germline, CDR1 is SGHRS and CDR2 is YFSETQ. The CDR3 extends over 15 amino acids. Trimming removed 4 bases from V and 3 bases from J, with 16 bases in between. This chain's CDR3 is CASSPDPTGDTEAFF. The CDR3 DNA reads TGCGCCAGCAGCCCCGATCCGACAGGCGACACTGAAGCTTTCTTT.

The chain joins TRBV7-9 to TRBJ2-5; possibly TRBD2 for D (6 bases). The CDR3 runs 15 residues. The germline V gene has CDR1 SEHNR and CDR2 FQNEAQ (reference sequence). With 1 base removed from V and 2 bases from J, the gap between germline ends came to 11 bases. The CDR3 spells CASSLVTGGQETQYF. The CDR3 bases are TGTGCCAGCAGCTTAGTTACCGGGGGTCAAGAGACCCAGTACTTC.

The chain links TRBV9 to TRBJ2-2; D is perhaps TRBD1 or TRBD2 (5 bases each). CDR1 SGDLS and CDR2 YYNGEE come from the germline V gene. Trimming took off 2 bases at V and 0 bases at J, with 17 bases between the two ends. CDR3 size: 18 residues. The CDR3 reads CASSVRDESIANTGELFF. CDR3 DNA sequence: TGTGCCAGCAGCGTCCGGGACGAATCCATCGCGAACACCGGGGAGCTGTTTTTT.

The chain recombines TRBV30 with TRBJ1-6, with 10 bases matching TRBD1. The V and J ends lost 0 bases and 8 bases, in that order; junction bases with no gene match: 7. The CDR3 loop spans 16 amino acids. Germline V gene lookup returns CDR1 GTSNPN and CDR2 SVGIG (reference sequence). CDR3 sequence: CAWSVVRGTGDSPLHF. The CDR3 nucleotides are TGTGCCTGGAGTGTTGTGAGGGGGACAGGGGATTCACCCCTCCACTTT.

The chain links TRBV7-9 to TRBJ2-1, with 7 bases lining up with TRBD1. Trimming took 5 bases from V and 4 from J; bases not matched to a gene: 11. The CDR3 has 16 residues. The germline V gene encodes CDR1 SEHNR and CDR2 FQNEAQ (reference sequence). The CDR3 nucleotides read TGTGCCAGCAGCAAGGGGGCTGGACAGCCATACAATGAGCAGTTCTTC. Translation: CASSKGAGQPYNEQFF. The full variable domain, in which reference TRBV7-9 and TRBJ2-1 provide the parts outside the CDR3, is DTGVSQNPRHKITKRGQNVTFRCDPISEHNRLYWYRQTLGQGPEFLTYFQNEAQLEKSRLLSDRFSAERPKGSFSTLEIQRTEQGDSAMYLCASSKGAGQPYNEQFFGPGTRLTVL.

This chain joins TRBV19 and TRBJ1-4; unclear D gene. V was pared by 3 bases and J by 1 base, with 9 bases between. The germline gives CDR1 LNHDA, CDR2 SQIVND (reference sequence). The CDR3 runs to 15 residues. The chain's CDR3 is CASSIRSGTNEKLFF. DNA of the CDR3: TGTGCCAGTAGTATCAGGTCAGGAACTAATGAAAAACTGTTTTTT.

The chain joins TRBV4-3 to TRBJ2-3; D remains ambiguous. The germline gives CDR1 LGHNA, CDR2 YSLEER. The CDR3 consists of 14 residues. The V gene lost 1 base and the J gene lost 4 bases, with 9 bases spanning the gap. CDR3 sequence reads: CASSQAVSADTQYF. The DNA of the CDR3 is TGCGCCAGCAGCCAAGCGGTGAGCGCAGATACGCAGTATTTT.

The chain uses TRBV3-1 (or the pseudogene TRBV3-2) and TRBJ1-2, with 9 bases lining up with TRBD1. This CDR3 contains 13 residues. Trimming took 4 bases from V and 8 from J; bases not matched to a gene: 5. Looked up from germline, CDR1 is LGHDT and CDR2 is YNNKEL (reference sequence). The CDR3 sequence is CASSRDRERGYTF. CDR3 sequence (DNA): TGTGCCAGCAGCCGGGACAGGGAAAGGGGCTACACCTTC.

The chain is built from TRBV6-5 and TRBJ1-2; D remains unclear. The CDR3 has 13 amino acids. Germline V gene lookup returns CDR1 MNHEY and CDR2 SVGAGI. Trimming removed 0 bases from V and 8 bases from J, with 10 bases in between. The CDR3 DNA reads TGTGCCAGCAGTTACTCGGTTTTTCGGGGCTACACCTTC. This encodes CASSYSVFRGYTF.

This clone came up once. The rearrangement links TRBV9 to TRBJ2-1; a weak D match, TRBD2 (5 bases). CDR1 is SGDLS and CDR2 is YYNGEE in the germline V gene. V was trimmed by 5 bases and J by 4 bases, leaving 13 bases between them. The CDR3 runs 14 residues. This CDR3 reads CASSRGSQYNEQFF. The CDR3 DNA is TGTGCCAGCAGTCGTGGGAGCCAATACAATGAGCAGTTCTTC.

The J gene is TRBJ2-1, the V gene TRBV24-1; TRBD1 agrees at 9 bases. The CDR3 spans 14 residues. Germline lookup yields CDR1 KGHDR and CDR2 SFDVKD. The V gene end was trimmed by 5 bases and the J gene end by 7 bases; junction bases not matched to a gene: 5. This chain's CDR3 is CATSGGQGENEQFF. DNA for the CDR3: TGTGCCACCAGTGGGGGACAGGGCGAAAATGAGCAGTTCTTC.

CDR3 bases: TGTGCCAGTAGCACAGGGACTAGCGGGGCTACACAGGCCGATACGCAGTATTTT. It encodes CASSTGTSGATQADTQYF. This chain links TRBV19 with TRBJ2-3, with TRBD2 matching over 13 bases. J lost 6 bases, V lost 6 bases, and 15 bases had no gene match. The CDR3 is 18 amino acids. In germline, CDR1 is LNHDA, CDR2 SQIVND (reference sequence).

The genes are TRBV24-1 and TRBJ2-2; a weak D match, TRBD1 (6 bases). V shed 9 bases and J shed 4 bases, with 11 bases lying between them. The CDR3 has 13 amino acids. Looked up from germline, CDR1 is KGHDR and CDR2 is SFDVKD. The CDR3: CATRDMSTGELFF. DNA for the CDR3: TGTGCCACCCGGGACATGTCCACCGGGGAGCTGTTTTTT.

The V and J genes are TRBV5-6 and TRBJ1-4; TRBD1 matches at 9 bases. After removal of 3 bases from V and 7 bases from J, the junction contained 13 bases not matched to a gene. Germline-derived CDR1 and CDR2 are SGHDT and YYEEEE. The CDR3 extends over 17 amino acids. The CDR3 protein is CASSSSLGQGVGEKLFF. In DNA, the CDR3 is TGTGCCAGCAGCTCCAGTTTGGGACAGGGCGTTGGTGAAAAACTGTTTTTT. The full variable domain, in which reference TRBV5-6 and TRBJ1-4 provide the parts outside the CDR3, is DAGVTQSPTHLIKTRGQQVTLRCSPKSGHDTVSWYQQALGQGPQFIFQYYEEEERQRGNFPDRFSGHQFPNYSSELNVNALLLGDSALYLCASSSSLGQGVGEKLFFGSGTQLSVL.

J is TRBJ2-3 and V is TRBV6-5, with D unclear. The V end lost 2 bases, the J end lost 1 base, and 13 bases lay between the germline ends. This CDR3 spans 16 amino acids. Germline values: CDR1 MNHEY, CDR2 SVGAGI. The CDR3: CASSYRPMWGTDTQYF. Written as DNA, the CDR3 is TGTGCCAGCAGTTACCGACCTATGTGGGGCACAGATACGCAGTATTTT.

This chain joins TRBV19 and TRBJ1-5; D remains ambiguous. The CDR3 length is 15 residues. V was pared by 5 bases and J by 0 bases, with 11 bases between. The germline V gene encodes CDR1 LNHDA and CDR2 SQIVND (reference sequence). The CDR3 coding sequence is TGTGCCAGTAGTCATGAACAGAATAGCAATCAGCCCCAGCATTTT. Its protein is CASSHEQNSNQPQHF.

The chain joins TRBV6-1 to TRBJ1-1; no clear D. CDR3 length: 15 residues. Germline V gene data show CDR1 as MNHNS and CDR2 as SASEGT. Trimming cost V 1 base and J 3 bases, with 12 bases left between them. CDR3 in DNA: TGTGCCAGCAGTGAAGATCCGTGGAAGGACACTGAAGCTTTCTTT. Protein sequence: CASSEDPWKDTEAFF.

V and J are TRBV6-5 and TRBJ2-7; 7 nucleotides agree with TRBD2. In germline, CDR1 is MNHEY, CDR2 SVGAGI. Trimming took 5 bases from V and 4 from J; bases not matched to a gene: 5. There are 13 residues in the CDR3. CDR3 DNA sequence: TGTGCCAGCAGTCAGTCGGGGGGTTACGAGCAGTACGTC. Its translation: CASSQSGGYEQYV.

The chain carries TRBV24-1 and TRBJ2-5; D perhaps matches TRBD2 (6 bases). Germline CDR1 reads KGHDR; CDR2 reads SFDVKD. V gave up 3 bases and J gave up 4 bases, with 14 bases separating them. The CDR3 is made up of 15 amino acids. The CDR3 spells CATSDPRASAETQYF. The CDR3 DNA follows: TGTGCCACCAGTGATCCGCGGGCTAGCGCAGAGACCCAGTACTTC.

The chain combines TRBV29-1 with TRBJ2-3, with D perhaps matching TRBD1 (6 bases). CDR3 size: 14 residues. CDR1 and CDR2 from the germline V gene are SQVTM and ANQGSEA. V lost 3 bases and J lost 8, with 18 bases in between. The CDR3 region has the DNA TGCAGCGTTGAGAGATCAGGGGTCCTTGGTACGCAGTATTTT. It is translated as CSVERSGVLGTQYF.

This chain uses TRBV9 with TRBJ2-7; D call uncertain. V lost 9 bases, J lost 6 bases, and 19 bases lay in between. CDR1 is SGDLS and CDR2 is YYNGEE in the germline V gene. CDR3 length: 13 amino acids. CDR3 in amino acids: CANSSTGWGEQYV. The CDR3 DNA follows: TGTGCCAACTCTTCCACCGGGTGGGGCGAGCAGTACGTC.

V and J are TRBV6-2 or TRBV6-3 and TRBJ1-6, with 8 bases that match TRBD1. V dropped 4 bases and J dropped 0; count of bases not matched to a gene: 11. Germline CDR1 is MNHEY and CDR2 is SVGEGT. This CDR3 has 19 amino acids. For the CDR3, the DNA is TGTGCCAGCAGTTTCACCGCCGGGACAGGTCCCTCCTATAATTCACCCCTCCACTTT. Amino acids: CASSFTAGTGPSYNSPLHF.